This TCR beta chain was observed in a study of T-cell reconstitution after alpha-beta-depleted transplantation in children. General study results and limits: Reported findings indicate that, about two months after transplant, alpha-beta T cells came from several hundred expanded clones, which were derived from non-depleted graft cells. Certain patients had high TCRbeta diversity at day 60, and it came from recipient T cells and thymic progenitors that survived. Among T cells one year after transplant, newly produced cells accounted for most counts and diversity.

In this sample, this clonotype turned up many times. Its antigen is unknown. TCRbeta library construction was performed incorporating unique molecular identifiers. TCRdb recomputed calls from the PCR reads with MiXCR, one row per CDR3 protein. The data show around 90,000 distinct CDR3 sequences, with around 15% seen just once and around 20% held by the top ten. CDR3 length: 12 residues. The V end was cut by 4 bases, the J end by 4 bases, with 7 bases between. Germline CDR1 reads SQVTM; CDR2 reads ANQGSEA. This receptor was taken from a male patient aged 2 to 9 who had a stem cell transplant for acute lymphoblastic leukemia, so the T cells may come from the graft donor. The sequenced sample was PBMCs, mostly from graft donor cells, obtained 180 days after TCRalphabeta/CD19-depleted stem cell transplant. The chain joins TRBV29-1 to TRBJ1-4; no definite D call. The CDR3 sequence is CSVGMFNEKLFF. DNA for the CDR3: TGCAGCGTTGGGATGTTTAATGAAAAACTGTTTTTT.